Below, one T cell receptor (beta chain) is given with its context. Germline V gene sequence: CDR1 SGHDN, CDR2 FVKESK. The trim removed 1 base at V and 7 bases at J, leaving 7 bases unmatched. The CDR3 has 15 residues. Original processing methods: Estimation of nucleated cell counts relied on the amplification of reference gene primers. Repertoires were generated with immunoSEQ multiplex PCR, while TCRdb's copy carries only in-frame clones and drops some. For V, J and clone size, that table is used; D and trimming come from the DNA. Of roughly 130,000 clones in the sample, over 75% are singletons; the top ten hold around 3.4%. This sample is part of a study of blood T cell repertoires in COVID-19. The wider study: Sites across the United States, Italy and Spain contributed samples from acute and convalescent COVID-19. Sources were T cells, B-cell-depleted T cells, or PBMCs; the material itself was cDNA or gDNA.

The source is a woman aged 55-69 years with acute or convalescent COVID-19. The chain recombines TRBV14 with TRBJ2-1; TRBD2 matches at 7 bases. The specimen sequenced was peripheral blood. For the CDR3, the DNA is TGTGCCAGCAGCCAAGCTGCGGGAGTGGGGAATGAGCAGTTCTTC. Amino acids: CASSQAAGVGNEQFF.